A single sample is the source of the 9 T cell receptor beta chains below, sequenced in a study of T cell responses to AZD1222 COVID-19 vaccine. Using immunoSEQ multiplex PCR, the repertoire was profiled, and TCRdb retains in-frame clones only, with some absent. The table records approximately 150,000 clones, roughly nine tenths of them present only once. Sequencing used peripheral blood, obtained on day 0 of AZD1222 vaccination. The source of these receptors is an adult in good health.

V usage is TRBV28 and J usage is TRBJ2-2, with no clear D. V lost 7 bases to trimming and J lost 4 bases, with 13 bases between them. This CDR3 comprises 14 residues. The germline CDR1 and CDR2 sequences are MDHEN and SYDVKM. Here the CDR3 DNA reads TGTGCCAGCACAAGATTTCTGAGCACCGGGGAGCTGTTTTTT. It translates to CASTRFLSTGELFF.

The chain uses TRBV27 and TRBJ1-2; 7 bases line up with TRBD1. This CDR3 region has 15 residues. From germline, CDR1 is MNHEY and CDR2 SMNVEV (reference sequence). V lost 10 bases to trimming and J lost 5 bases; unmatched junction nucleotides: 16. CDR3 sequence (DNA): TGTGCCACCTCTAAATCGGGCAGGGGGTTATATGGCTACACCTTC. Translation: CATSKSGRGLYGYTF.

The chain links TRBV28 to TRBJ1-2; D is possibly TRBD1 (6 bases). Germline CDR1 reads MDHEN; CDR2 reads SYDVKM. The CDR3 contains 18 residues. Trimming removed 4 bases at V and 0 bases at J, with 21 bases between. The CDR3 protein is CASSSPWAGGASNYGYTF. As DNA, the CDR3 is TGTGCCAGCAGTTCCCCCTGGGCGGGGGGGGCCTCTAACTATGGCTACACCTTC.

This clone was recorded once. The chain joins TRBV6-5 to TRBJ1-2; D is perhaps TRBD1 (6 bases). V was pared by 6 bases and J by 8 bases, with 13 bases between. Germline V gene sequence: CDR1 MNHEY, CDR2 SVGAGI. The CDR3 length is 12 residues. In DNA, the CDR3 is TGTGCCAGCAGCCCCGGGGGCAGAGGCTACACCTTC. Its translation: CASSPGGRGYTF.

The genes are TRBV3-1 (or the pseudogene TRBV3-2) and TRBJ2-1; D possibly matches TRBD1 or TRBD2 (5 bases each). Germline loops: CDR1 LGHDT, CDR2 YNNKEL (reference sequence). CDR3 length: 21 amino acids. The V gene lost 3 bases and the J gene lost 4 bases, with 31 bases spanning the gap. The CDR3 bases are TGTGCCAGCAGCCAGAGGGGCCTGGGGCAGGGCCAGGGCTATTCTTACAATGAGCAGTTCTTC. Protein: CASSQRGLGQGQGYSYNEQFF.

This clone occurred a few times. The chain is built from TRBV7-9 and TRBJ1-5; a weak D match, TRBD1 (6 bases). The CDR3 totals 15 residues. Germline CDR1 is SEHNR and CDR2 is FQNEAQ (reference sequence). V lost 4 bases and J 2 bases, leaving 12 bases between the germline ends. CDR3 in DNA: TGTGCCAGCAGCTCCAGGGGTAGCCGCAATCAGCCCCAGCATTTT. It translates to CASSSRGSRNQPQHF.

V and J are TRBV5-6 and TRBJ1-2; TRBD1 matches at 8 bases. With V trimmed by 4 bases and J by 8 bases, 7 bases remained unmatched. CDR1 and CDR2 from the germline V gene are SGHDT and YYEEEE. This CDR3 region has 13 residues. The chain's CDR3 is CASSTRGLRGYTF. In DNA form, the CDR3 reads TGTGCCAGCAGCACCAGGGGGCTTAGAGGCTACACCTTC.

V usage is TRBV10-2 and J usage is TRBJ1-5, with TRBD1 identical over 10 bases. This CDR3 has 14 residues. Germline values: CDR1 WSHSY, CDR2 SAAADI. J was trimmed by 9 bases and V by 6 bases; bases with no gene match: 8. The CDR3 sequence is CASRPGQGSWPQHF. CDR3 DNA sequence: TGCGCCAGCAGACCGGGACAGGGGTCATGGCCCCAGCATTTT.

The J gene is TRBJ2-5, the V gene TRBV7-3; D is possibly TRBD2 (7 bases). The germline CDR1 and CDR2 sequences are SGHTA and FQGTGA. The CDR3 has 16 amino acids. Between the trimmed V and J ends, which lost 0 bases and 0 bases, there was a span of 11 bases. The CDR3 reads CASSLTGGGNQETQYF. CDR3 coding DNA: TGTGCCAGCAGCTTAACGGGCGGGGGCAACCAAGAGACCCAGTACTTC.